The 26 T cell receptor beta chains below all came from one sample that was sequenced in a study of PD-L1 blockade in urothelial cancer. Sample time point: peripheral blood 6 weeks after treatment start. TCRdb's table, derived via immunoSEQ multiplex PCR, lists solely in-frame clones and lacks some. This sample has around 30,000 clones; 80% to 85% occur once, and the top ten carry under 3%. The source material was PBMCs, sampled around atezolizumab (anti-PD-L1) treatment. The source of these receptors is a man in his sixties or seventies with urothelial cancer.

This chain links TRBV19 with TRBJ1-5; 8 nucleotides align to TRBD1. CDR1 LNHDA and CDR2 SQIVND come from the germline V gene (reference sequence). V was clipped by 7 bases and J by 1 base; unmatched bases: 12. The CDR3 has 17 residues. The DNA for the CDR3 is TGTGCCAGTACCACACTCACAGGGGGACTGAGCAATCAGCCCCAGCATTTT. Amino acid sequence: CASTTLTGGLSNQPQHF. Full variable domain (missing parts from reference TRBV19 and TRBJ1-5): DGGITQSPKYLFRKEGQNVTLSCEQNLNHDAMYWYRQDPGQGLRLIYYSQIVNDFQKGDIAEGYSVSREKKESFPLTVTSAQKNPTAFYLCASTTLTGGLSNQPQHFGDGTRLSIL.

The rearrangement links TRBV5-4 to TRBJ2-7, with 9 bases fitting TRBD2. V was pared by 4 bases and J by 5 bases, with 4 bases of the junction left unmatched. CDR3 size: 13 residues. Germline V gene sequence: CDR1 SGHNT, CDR2 YYREEE (reference sequence). The DNA for the CDR3 is TGTGCCAGCAGCCTCGAGCGGGGGGACGAGCAGTACTTC. Protein product: CASSLERGDEQYF.

The chain links TRBV7-9 to TRBJ2-7, with D perhaps matching TRBD1 (6 bases). This CDR3 has 16 residues. V was cut by 5 bases and J by 3 bases, with 20 bases left in between. The germline gives CDR1 SEHNR, CDR2 FQNEAQ (reference sequence). The CDR3 loop is CASSPKSRDTRYEQYF. Written as DNA, the CDR3 is TGTGCCAGCAGCCCAAAGAGTCGGGACACCCGCTACGAGCAGTACTTC.

The rearrangement joins TRBV5-4 to TRBJ1-2; D gene uncertain. V lost 5 bases to trimming and J lost 0 bases, with 20 bases between them. Per germline, CDR1 SGHNT and CDR2 YYREEE (reference sequence). The CDR3 contains 17 residues. The CDR3 sequence is CASRSRQTSLTNYGYTF. Here the CDR3 DNA reads TGTGCCAGCAGATCCCGACAAACAAGCCTTACTAACTATGGCTACACCTTC.

This chain uses TRBV7-9 with TRBJ1-1, with D unresolved. The germline gives CDR1 SEHNR, CDR2 FQNEAQ (reference sequence). V was trimmed by 0 bases and J by 11 bases, leaving 13 bases between them. This CDR3 spans 13 amino acids. CDR3 sequence (DNA): TGTGCCAGCAGCTTAGCGAGGGTTAGGTCGGCTTTCTTT. Translation: CASSLARVRSAFF. Combining the CDR3 with reference TRBV7-9 and TRBJ1-1 gives the whole variable domain DTGVSQNPRHKITKRGQNVTFRCDPISEHNRLYWYRQTLGQGPEFLTYFQNEAQLEKSRLLSDRFSAERPKGSFSTLEIQRTEQGDSAMYLCASSLARVRSAFFGQGTRLTVV.

The chain uses TRBV18 and TRBJ1-2, with 12 bases lining up with TRBD1. This CDR3 spans 16 amino acids. V lost 3 bases, J lost 6 bases, and 8 bases stayed unmatched. CDR1 is KGHSH and CDR2 is LQKENI in the germline V gene. This CDR3 reads CASSPQGTGGADGYTF. DNA of the CDR3: TGTGCCAGCTCACCCCAGGGGACAGGGGGCGCAGATGGCTACACCTTC.

The sample holds a few counts of this clone. The chain has TRBV19 and TRBJ1-6, with 10 bases aligning to TRBD1. Germline loops: CDR1 LNHDA, CDR2 SQIVND (reference sequence). The CDR3 totals 17 residues. J lost 7 bases, V lost 5 bases, and 11 bases had no gene match. The CDR3 loop reads CASSFTAGTGANSPLHF. In DNA, the CDR3 is TGTGCCAGTAGTTTTACCGCCGGGACAGGGGCGAATTCACCCCTCCACTTT.

This clone was detected only once. The rearrangement links TRBV5-4 to TRBJ1-1, with 7 nucleotides matching TRBD1. The J segment lost 5 bases and the V segment lost 5 bases, leaving 12 bases of the junction unmatched. The CDR3 is 15 amino acids. Germline CDR1 and CDR2: SGHNT and YYREEE (reference sequence). The CDR3 DNA reads as TGTGCCAGCAGTTATCAAGACAGGGCCAAAACTGAAGCTTTCTTT. Translation gives CASSYQDRAKTEAFF.

This chain connects TRBV7-9 to TRBJ1-5; 7 bases fit TRBD1. Germline V gene sequence: CDR1 SEHNR, CDR2 FQNEAQ (reference sequence). This CDR3 spans 15 amino acids. V gave up 1 base and J gave up 6 bases; unmatched junction bases: 6. The CDR3 is CASSLGIQGTQPQHF. In DNA, the CDR3 is TGTGCCAGCAGCTTAGGGATACAGGGGACTCAGCCCCAGCATTTT.

This clone was seen a few times. The chain combines TRBV27 with TRBJ1-1; tentative D call: TRBD1 (5 bases). V gave up 6 bases and J gave up 1 base, with 9 bases separating them. CDR3 length: 13 amino acids. The germline V gene has CDR1 MNHEY and CDR2 SMNVEV (reference sequence). In DNA, the CDR3 is TGTGCCAGCAGCCTCACAGGGAACACTGAAGCTTTCTTT. This sequence encodes CASSLTGNTEAFF.

This clone has more than one count but fewer than ten. This rearrangement joins TRBV7-2 to TRBJ2-1; 9 positions match TRBD2. CDR3 length: 15 residues. Losses at the gene ends were 4 bases for V and 4 bases for J; bases not matched to a gene: 5. Germline CDR1 reads SGHTA; CDR2 reads FQGNSA. The CDR3, as DNA: TGTGCCAGCAGCTCAACTAGCGGGCCGTACAATGAGCAGTTCTTC. It translates to CASSSTSGPYNEQFF.

CDR3 residues: CASSVSGSSYEQYF. CDR3 nucleotide sequence: TGCGCCAGCAGCGTTAGCGGAAGCTCCTACGAGCAGTACTTC. This chain connects TRBV5-1 to TRBJ2-7; D might be TRBD2 (6 bases). The CDR3 spans 14 residues. The germline V and J ends were trimmed by 4 bases and 0 bases, with 11 bases remaining between them. The V gene's germline CDR1 is SGHRS and CDR2 YFSETQ. Supplemented by reference TRBV5-1 and TRBJ2-7, the full variable domain reads KAGVTQTPRYLIKTRGQQVTLSCSPISGHRSVSWYQQTPGQGLQFLFEYFSETQRNKGNFPGRFSGRQFSNSRSEMNVSTLELGDSALYLCASSVSGSSYEQYFGPGTRLTVT.

This chain connects TRBV7-2 to TRBJ1-2; unclear D gene. Germline CDR1 reads SGHTA; CDR2 reads FQGNSA. V was cut by 3 bases and J by 4 bases, with 6 bases left in between. The CDR3 totals 12 residues. CDR3 region: CASSLGGYGYTF. The CDR3, as DNA: TGTGCCAGCAGCTTGGGAGGCTATGGCTACACCTTC.

This chain connects TRBV19 to TRBJ2-7; 7 nucleotides align to TRBD1. In germline, CDR1 is LNHDA, CDR2 SQIVND (reference sequence). The CDR3 runs 14 residues. Unmatched junction bases numbered 4, after V lost 5 bases and J lost 0 bases. As DNA, the CDR3 is TGTGCCAGTAGTCCAGGGACAGCCTCCTACGAGCAGTACTTC. Translating gives CASSPGTASYEQYF.

The sample holds a few counts of this clone. This chain links TRBV18 with TRBJ2-7, with TRBD2 matching over 7 bases. V lost 6 bases to trimming and J lost 3 bases; unmatched junction nucleotides: 2. The germline CDR1 and CDR2 sequences are KGHSH and LQKENI. This CDR3 comprises 12 residues. The CDR3, as DNA: TGTGCCAGCTCTCCGGGGGGCTACGAGCAGTACTTC. The encoded protein is CASSPGGYEQYF.

Here the CDR3 DNA reads TGTGCCAGCAGTTTTCAGCGAAACACCGGGGAGCTGTTTTTT. Translation: CASSFQRNTGELFF. The gene calls are TRBV28 and TRBJ2-2, with D uncertain. Trimming removed 3 bases from V and 2 bases from J, with 7 bases in between. CDR1 MDHEN and CDR2 SYDVKM come from the germline V gene. This CDR3 is 14 amino acids long.

As regards this clone: The sample has other DNA sequences that encode this CDR3 too. The V and J genes are TRBV5-4 and TRBJ1-1, with D tentatively TRBD1 (5 bases). Germline V gives CDR1 SGHNT, CDR2 YYREEE (reference sequence). This CDR3 is built from 15 residues. Trimming left V 0 bases short and J 0 bases short, with 9 bases between. Here the CDR3 reads CASSLAGHMNTEAFF. The CDR3 DNA is TGTGCCAGCAGCTTGGCCGGACACATGAACACTGAAGCTTTCTTT.

The genes are TRBV2 and TRBJ1-2; 10 nucleotides agree with TRBD1. There are 14 residues in the CDR3. Germline V gives CDR1 SNHLY, CDR2 FYNNEI. V lost 5 bases and J lost 4; bases outside the gene matches: 4. In nucleotides, the CDR3 is TGTGCCAGCAGTACGACAGGGGGCGTCTATGGCTACACCTTC. Translating gives CASSTTGGVYGYTF.

This clone was counted a single time. J is TRBJ2-7 and V is TRBV5-5, with D hard to call. This CDR3 is built from 13 residues. Germline CDR1 is SGHKS and CDR2 is YYEKEE (reference sequence). Between the trimmed V and J ends, which lost 4 bases and 7 bases, there was a span of 15 bases. The CDR3 coding sequence is TGTGCCAGCAGCGTCCGACAATCCGGTGAGCAGTACTTC. This gives the protein CASSVRQSGEQYF.

V is TRBV6-6 and J is TRBJ1-1; D might be TRBD1 (6 bases). V was cut by 4 bases and J by 7 bases, with 16 bases left in between. The CDR3 consists of 14 residues. From germline, CDR1 is MNHNY and CDR2 SVGAGI (reference sequence). The CDR3 region has the DNA TGTGCCAGCAGTTCCCTAGGGGGACCAATTGAAGCTTTCTTT. Its translation: CASSSLGGPIEAFF.

The V call is TRBV2, the J call TRBJ2-1; D not certain. CDR1 SNHLY and CDR2 FYNNEI come from the germline V gene. V dropped 7 bases and J dropped 2 bases, with 9 bases sitting between them. There are 13 residues in the CDR3. The CDR3 DNA is TGTGCCAGCACCGGTCCTACCTACAATGAGCAGTTCTTC. Its protein product is CASTGPTYNEQFF.

V and J are TRBV6-5 and TRBJ1-3, with unresolved D. This CDR3 has 14 residues. CDR1 is MNHEY, CDR2 SVGAGI, per germline. The V and J ends lost 7 bases and 0 bases respectively, with 10 bases between them. The CDR3: CASTLSASGNTIYF. The CDR3 DNA reads as TGTGCCAGCACCCTCAGCGCCTCTGGAAACACCATATATTTT.

The chain uses TRBV27 and TRBJ1-5; D is undetermined. V gave up 6 bases and J gave up 0 bases, with 6 bases separating them. The germline V gene has CDR1 MNHEY and CDR2 SMNVEV (reference sequence). CDR3 length equals 13 residues. CDR3 residues: CASRTYSNQPQHF. CDR3 nucleotide sequence: TGTGCCAGCAGAACCTATAGCAATCAGCCCCAGCATTTT.

The chain is built from TRBV2 and TRBJ2-1, with 8 nucleotides matching TRBD2. Germline CDR1 and CDR2: SNHLY and FYNNEI. V shed 8 bases, J shed 6 bases, and the junction held 9 bases outside the gene matches. There are 14 residues in the CDR3. Here the CDR3 reads CASRGGLPFNEQFF. CDR3 bases: TGTGCCAGCCGGGGGGGACTACCTTTCAATGAGCAGTTCTTC.

This chain joins TRBV5-1 and TRBJ1-3; D gene ambiguous. Trimming cost V 2 bases and J 0 bases, with 6 bases left between them. CDR3 length: 14 amino acids. Per germline, CDR1 SGHRS and CDR2 YFSETQ. The CDR3 loop reads CASSLEGSGNTIYF. The DNA of the CDR3 is TGCGCCAGCAGCTTAGAGGGCTCTGGAAACACCATATATTTT.

The sample holds one count of this clone. The chain joins TRBV5-4 to TRBJ1-2; D might be TRBD1 (6 bases). V was clipped by 6 bases and J by 7 bases, with 22 bases between them. The CDR3 extends over 15 amino acids. Germline CDR1 reads SGHNT; CDR2 reads YYREEE (reference sequence). DNA for the CDR3: TGTGCCAGCACCTCGGCGGGGGGGGCCCGGCCTGGCTACACCTTC. It specifies CASTSAGGARPGYTF.